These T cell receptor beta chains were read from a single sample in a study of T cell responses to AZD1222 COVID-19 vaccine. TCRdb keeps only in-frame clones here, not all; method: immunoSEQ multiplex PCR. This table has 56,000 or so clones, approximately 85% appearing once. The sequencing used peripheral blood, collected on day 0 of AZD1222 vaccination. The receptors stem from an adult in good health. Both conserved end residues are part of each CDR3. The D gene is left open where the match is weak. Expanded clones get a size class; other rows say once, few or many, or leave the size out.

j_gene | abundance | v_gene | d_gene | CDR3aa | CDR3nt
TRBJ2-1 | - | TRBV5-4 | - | CASSLGWQGNEQFF | TGTGCCAGCAGCTTGGGTTGGCAGGGGAATGAGCAGTTCTTC
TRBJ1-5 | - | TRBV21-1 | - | CASSKGRTDRGAKSNQPQHF | TGTGCCAGCAGCAAAGGGAGAACGGACAGGGGAGCGAAAAGCAATCAGCCCCAGCATTTT
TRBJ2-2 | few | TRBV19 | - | CASSIWIADTGELFF | TGTGCCAGTAGTATATGGATAGCAGACACCGGGGAGCTGTTTTTT
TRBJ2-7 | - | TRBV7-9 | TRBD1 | CASSFYPGQDSYEQYF | TGTGCCAGCAGCTTTTACCCGGGACAGGACTCCTACGAGCAGTACTTC
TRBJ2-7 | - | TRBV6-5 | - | CASKSPGGEQYF | TGTGCCAGCAAAAGTCCCGGGGGCGAGCAGTACTTC
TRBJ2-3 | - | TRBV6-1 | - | CASSVRIRASTDTQYF | TGTGCCAGCAGTGTCAGGATCCGGGCGAGCACAGATACGCAGTATTTT
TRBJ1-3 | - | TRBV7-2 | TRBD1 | CASSGRTGSASGNTIYF | TGTGCCAGCAGCGGACGGACAGGGTCGGCCTCTGGAAACACCATATATTTT
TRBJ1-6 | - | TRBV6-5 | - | CASSYSENTNSPLHF | TGTGCCAGCAGTTACTCGGAAAATACCAATTCACCCCTCCACTTT
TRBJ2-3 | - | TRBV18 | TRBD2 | CASSSTSGGTDTQYF | TGTGCCAGCTCATCGACTAGCGGGGGGACAGATACGCAGTATTTT
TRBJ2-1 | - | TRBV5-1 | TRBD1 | CASSPDRNYYNEQFF | TGCGCCAGCAGCCCGGACAGGAACTACTACAATGAGCAGTTCTTC
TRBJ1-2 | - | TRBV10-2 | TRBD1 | CASSETRQGALYGYTF | TGCGCCAGCAGTGAGACCCGACAGGGGGCCCTCTATGGCTACACCTTC
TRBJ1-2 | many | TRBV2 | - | CASSDRPDYGYTF | TGTGCCAGCAGTGATAGGCCGGACTATGGCTACACCTTC
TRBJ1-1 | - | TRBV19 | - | CASSRDVTGRMNTEAFF | TGTGCCAGTAGTAGAGATGTAACGGGACGGATGAACACTGAAGCTTTCTTT
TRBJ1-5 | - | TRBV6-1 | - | CASSEALGQPQHF | TGTGCCAGCAGTGAAGCTCTGGGTCAGCCCCAGCATTTT
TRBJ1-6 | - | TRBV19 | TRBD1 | CASSTREGQGRSPLHF | TGTGCCAGTAGTACAAGGGAGGGACAGGGGCGATCACCCCTCCACTTT
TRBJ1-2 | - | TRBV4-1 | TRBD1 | CASSLSGTRGRGGYTF | TGCGCCAGCAGCCTCTCTGGGACAAGGGGGCGAGGTGGCTACACCTTC
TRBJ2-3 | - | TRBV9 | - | CASSVGPSPTDTQYF | TGTGCCAGCAGCGTAGGACCCTCTCCCACAGATACGCAGTATTTT
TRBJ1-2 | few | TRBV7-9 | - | CATRYGANYGYTF | TGTGCCACTCGTTACGGGGCAAACTATGGCTACACCTTC